This T cell receptor beta chain came from a study of T cells after yellow fever vaccination. About the research overall: Preparation of the low-cell-number fractions used SMART-Seq v4 Ultra Low Input.

Study observations and caveats: Weaker overall, the secondary response nonetheless peaked faster (day 5 versus 15). Most primary-vaccination clones reappeared after the booster (about 95% CD4, approximately 88% CD8).

This clonotype showed up just a few times. What it recognizes is unknown. V dropped 4 bases and J dropped 6 bases, with 17 bases sitting between them. CDR1 and CDR2 from the germline V gene are MNHEY and SVGEGT. The CDR3 runs 15 residues. TCRdb fed the 5' RACE reads into MiXCR, producing one record per CDR3 protein. The data show a few hundred thousand distinct CDR3 sequences, around 10% seen once. The genes are TRBV6-2 or TRBV6-3 and TRBJ2-3; D is uncertain. This sequence was found in a man between 18 and 35 years old who received the YFV17D yellow fever vaccine. Material: CD4+ T cells sorted from PBMCs, obtained 5 days after the yellow fever booster vaccination. CDR3 region: CASSFMGAHTDTQYF. CDR3 nucleotides: TGTGCCAGCAGTTTTATGGGCGCTCACACGGATACGCAGTATTTT.